One and the same sample provided the 26 T cell receptor beta chains below, sequenced in a study of shared clonotypes between healthy human individuals. Here immunoSEQ multiplex PCR was the method, and the copy in TCRdb shows in-frame clones only, minus some. The sample lists about a million clones; roughly 80% were seen once. What was sequenced was memory CD4+ T cells from PBMCs. The subset: CD45RA-negative fraction. Receptors were obtained from a man aged 18 to 29 in good health. Some clones in this sample may be carry-over from other donors' samples.

In regard to this clone: The same CDR3 can be traced to other DNA sequences in this sample. V and J are TRBV18 and TRBJ2-3, with D maybe TRBD1 (6 bases). The germline V and J ends were trimmed by 2 bases and 0 bases, with 9 bases remaining between them. This CDR3 has 15 residues. Germline V CDR1 and CDR2: KGHSH, LQKENI. The CDR3 DNA reads as TGTGCCAGCTCACCAGGACAGCGGAGCACAGATACGCAGTATTTT. It yields the protein CASSPGQRSTDTQYF. Full variable domain (remainder filled in from reference TRBV18 and TRBJ2-3): NAGVMQNPRHLVRRRGQEARLRCSPMKGHSHVYWYRQLPEEGLKFMVYLQKENIIDESGMPKERFSAEFPKEGPSILRIQQVVRGDSAAYFCASSPGQRSTDTQYFGPGTRLTVL.

The chain employs TRBV7-2 and TRBJ2-1, with 7 bases identical to TRBD2. The junction had 14 bases not matched to a gene; V was cut back by 5 bases and J by 7 bases. The germline V gene has CDR1 SGHTA and CDR2 FQGNSA. This CDR3 is built from 16 residues. The CDR3 DNA is TGTGCCAGCAGCCCAGCGGTGACTAGCCCCAGTAATGAGCAGTTCTTC. Translated, it gives CASSPAVTSPSNEQFF.

This clone was seen only a few times. CDR3 in amino acids: CASSEGRPRPQYF. The CDR3, as DNA: TGTGCCAGCAGTGAAGGCAGGCCACGTCCCCAGTACTTC. The rearrangement joins TRBV2 to TRBJ2-5; D not certain. The CDR3 covers 13 residues. Trimming pared 1 base from V and 9 bases from J, leaving 12 bases between. Germline CDR1 SNHLY, CDR2 FYNNEI.

In the case of this clone: Given a much more abundant clone one base away, this may be a read error. The rearrangement links TRBV11-2 to TRBJ2-5; D gene unclear. CDR3 length: 14 amino acids. Trimming left V 8 bases short and J 1 base short, with 14 bases between. Germline-derived CDR1 and CDR2 are SGHAT and FQNNGV. CDR3 amino acids: CASSIYSGQETQYF. CDR3 coding DNA: TGTGCCAGCTCCATCTATTCGGGCCAAGAGACCCAGTACTTC.

This clone showed up many times. The gene calls are TRBV5-4 and TRBJ2-3; 12 bases fit TRBD2. V gave up 4 bases and J gave up 1 base; unmatched junction bases: 7. Germline V gene data show CDR1 as SGHNT and CDR2 as YYREEE (reference sequence). This CDR3 has 17 amino acids. CDR3 in amino acids: CASSRTSGTARTDTQYF. As DNA, the CDR3 is TGTGCCAGCAGCCGGACTAGCGGGACCGCTCGCACAGATACGCAGTATTTT.

The CDR3 spells CASSYLNTGELFF. CDR3 nucleotides: TGTGCCAGCAGTTACCTGAACACCGGGGAGCTGTTTTTT. V and J are TRBV6-6 and TRBJ2-2; the D is unclear. The CDR3 runs to 13 residues. V lost 2 bases, J lost 1 base, and 2 bases lay in between. The germline V gene encodes CDR1 MNHNY and CDR2 SVGAGI (reference sequence).

The chain uses TRBV6-5 and TRBJ2-5, with TRBD1 matching 9 bases. Germline V gives CDR1 MNHEY, CDR2 SVGAGI. The V gene end was trimmed by 6 bases and the J gene end by 4 bases; junction bases not matched to a gene: 6. The CDR3 is 14 amino acids. Here the CDR3 reads CASRPGTGSETQYF. CDR3 nucleotide sequence: TGTGCCAGCAGACCCGGGACAGGGTCAGAGACCCAGTACTTC.

The sample holds a few counts of this clone. The chain is built from TRBV7-3 and TRBJ2-1; the D is unclear. V lost 5 bases and J 7 bases, leaving 9 bases between the germline ends. This CDR3 is built from 12 residues. Germline V lookup: CDR1 SGHTA, CDR2 FQGTGA. The CDR3 DNA reads as TGTGCCAGCAGCCCGGACCTAAATGAGCAGTTCTTC. It translates to CASSPDLNEQFF.

This clone was seen more than once but under ten times. V usage is TRBV2 and J usage is TRBJ2-1; D remains ambiguous. CDR1 is SNHLY and CDR2 is FYNNEI in the germline V gene. The germline V and J ends were trimmed by 7 bases and 3 bases, with 10 bases remaining between them. This CDR3 is 13 amino acids long. The CDR3: CASIPSFYNEQFF. DNA for the CDR3: TGTGCCAGCATACCTAGTTTCTACAATGAGCAGTTCTTC.

The CDR3 loop reads CSVYLTMGAPVLTF. CDR3 bases: TGCAGCGTTTACTTGACGATGGGGGCTCCCGTCCTGACTTTC. V and J are TRBV29-1 and TRBJ2-6; weak D call: TRBD1 (6 bases). Trimming cost V 5 bases and J 12 bases, with 20 bases left between them. Germline lookup yields CDR1 SQVTM and CDR2 ANQGSEA. The CDR3 covers 14 residues.

The sample holds one count of this clone. The rearrangement uses TRBV7-9 and TRBJ1-1, with D perhaps matching TRBD1 (5 bases). From germline, CDR1 is SEHNR and CDR2 FQNEAQ (reference sequence). Trimming removed 5 bases at V and 2 bases at J, with 15 bases between. The CDR3 contains 15 residues. The CDR3, as DNA: TGTGCCAGCAGCATTTGGGACGGCGCTAACACTGAAGCTTTCTTT. The encoded protein is CASSIWDGANTEAFF.

The rearrangement uses TRBV4-2 and TRBJ1-1; the D gene is possibly TRBD1 (6 bases). The CDR3 is made up of 14 amino acids. V shed 1 base and J shed 10 bases, with 16 bases lying between them. Per germline, CDR1 LGHNA and CDR2 YNFKEQ. CDR3 coding DNA: TGTGCCAGCAGCCAAGTCTCGACAGGCTTCGGAGCTTTCTTT. The encoded protein is CASSQVSTGFGAFF.

The chain employs TRBV7-3 and TRBJ2-1, with TRBD2 matching 7 bases. The CDR3 contains 14 residues. Germline loops: CDR1 SGHTA, CDR2 FQGTGA. Trimming removed 1 base from V and 8 bases from J; junction bases left unmatched: 5. The CDR3 DNA is TGTGCCAGCAGCTTAAGCGGGAGTCTCTATGAGCAGTTCTTC. This codes for CASSLSGSLYEQFF.

The chain carries TRBV7-8 and TRBJ2-7, with 10 bases matching TRBD1. V gave up 2 bases and J gave up 7 bases; unmatched junction bases: 8. CDR1 and CDR2 from the germline V gene are SGHVS and FQNEAQ. The CDR3 totals 15 residues. CDR3 DNA: TGTGCCAGCAGCTTATCCCGGACAGGGGGTAGAGAGCAGTACTTC. Its translation is CASSLSRTGGREQYF.

Only one count was recorded for this clone. The chain carries TRBV29-1 and TRBJ2-3, with 12 bases lining up with TRBD2. CDR3 length equals 18 residues. The ends lost 1 base at V and 0 bases at J; junction bases unmatched: 8. CDR1 SQVTM and CDR2 ANQGSEA come from the germline V gene. The CDR3 coding sequence is TGCAGCGTTGAAGGACTAGCGGGAGTGGTGTGGAGCACAGATACGCAGTATTTT. Translated, it gives CSVEGLAGVVWSTDTQYF.

The chain carries TRBV28 and TRBJ2-2; D possibly corresponds to TRBD2 (5 bases). Trimming pared 4 bases from V and 3 bases from J, leaving 12 bases between. Per the germline V gene, CDR1 is MDHEN and CDR2 is SYDVKM. This CDR3 region has 15 residues. The CDR3, as DNA: TGTGCCAGCAGTTCCCCCGGGCGGGACACCGGGGAGCTGTTTTTT. Protein: CASSSPGRDTGELFF. The full variable domain, in which reference TRBV28 and TRBJ2-2 provide the parts outside the CDR3, is DVKVTQSSRYLVKRTGEKVFLECVQDMDHENMFWYRQDPGLGLRLIYFSYDVKMKEKGDIPEGYSVSREKKERFSLILESASTNQTSMYLCASSSPGRDTGELFFGEGSRLTVL.

The gene calls are TRBV18 and TRBJ1-3; D unresolved. Germline V gene sequence: CDR1 KGHSH, CDR2 LQKENI. CDR3 length equals 16 residues. Trimming stripped 2 bases from V and 0 bases from J, with 11 bases between. DNA for the CDR3: TGTGCCAGCTCACCAGGAGTGTTGTTCTCTGGAAACACCATATATTTT. This codes for CASSPGVLFSGNTIYF. The whole variable domain, remainder taken from reference TRBV18 and TRBJ1-3, is NAGVMQNPRHLVRRRGQEARLRCSPMKGHSHVYWYRQLPEEGLKFMVYLQKENIIDESGMPKERFSAEFPKEGPSILRIQQVVRGDSAAYFCASSPGVLFSGNTIYFGEGSWLTVV.

This chain connects TRBV6-1 to TRBJ1-4, with 7 bases identical to TRBD1. The trim removed 3 bases at V and 8 bases at J, leaving 9 bases unmatched. Germline CDR1 MNHNS, CDR2 SASEGT. The CDR3 sequence is 15 residues long. CDR3 DNA sequence: TGTGCCAGCAGTGATACAGGGGAGGCGGGGGAAAAACTGTTTTTT. Protein sequence: CASSDTGEAGEKLFF.

To note about this clone: This clone may be a read error of a much larger clone one base away. In the same sample, other DNA sequences code for this CDR3. This chain uses TRBV6-6 with TRBJ2-2; D uncertain. Trimming removed 4 bases at V and 2 bases at J, with 5 bases between. Per germline, CDR1 MNHNY and CDR2 SVGAGI (reference sequence). The CDR3 is made up of 13 amino acids. CDR3: CASSSSNTGELFF. The CDR3, as DNA: TGTGCCAGCAGTTCCAGTAACACCGGGGAGCTGTTTTTT.

The chain couples TRBV7-2 to TRBJ1-1, with 9 positions matching TRBD1. CDR3 length: 15 residues. The V segment lost 3 bases and the J segment 6 bases; nucleotides outside the gene matches: 8. Germline loops: CDR1 SGHTA, CDR2 FQGNSA. The CDR3 coding sequence is TGTGCCAGCAGCTTCCTTACAGGGGGCCGCGCTGAAGCTTTCTTT. It translates to CASSFLTGGRAEAFF.

This chain links TRBV11-2 with TRBJ1-4; 8 positions agree with TRBD1. Trimming removed 5 bases from V and 0 bases from J; junction bases left unmatched: 5. This CDR3 has 16 residues. Germline V gene lookup returns CDR1 SGHAT and CDR2 FQNNGV. This chain's CDR3 is CASSPGTGTTNEKLFF. The DNA for the CDR3 is TGTGCCAGCAGCCCGGGGACAGGCACAACTAATGAAAAACTGTTTTTT.

Regarding this clone: Different DNA sequences within this sample yield the same CDR3. The chain joins TRBV5-1 to TRBJ2-7, with 8 bases matching TRBD1. Looked up from germline, CDR1 is SGHRS and CDR2 is YFSETQ. Trimming took 0 bases from V and 5 from J; bases not matched to a gene: 4. The CDR3 covers 14 residues. The CDR3 DNA is TGCGCCAGCAGCTTGGGGACAGGGCGGGACGAGCAGTACTTC. This gives the protein CASSLGTGRDEQYF.

The chain uses TRBV19 and TRBJ2-7, with D possibly being TRBD2 (6 bases). Deletions cut 6 bases from V and 0 bases from J, with 12 bases between. The CDR3 is 14 amino acids. CDR1 and CDR2 (germline): LNHDA, SQIVND (reference sequence). CDR3 protein: CASSPGGISYEQYF. The CDR3 DNA is TGTGCCAGTAGCCCCGGAGGGATCTCCTACGAGCAGTACTTC.

The V and J genes are TRBV11-2 and TRBJ2-7, with 12 bases that match TRBD2. Looked up from germline, CDR1 is SGHAT and CDR2 is FQNNGV. The CDR3 totals 18 residues. The V segment lost 1 base and the J segment 1 base; nucleotides outside the gene matches: 8. The CDR3 coding sequence is TGTGCCAGCAGCTTAGTGAGGACTAGCGGGACATTTTCCTACGAGCAGTACTTC. It encodes CASSLVRTSGTFSYEQYF.

The chain uses TRBV21-1 and TRBJ1-1; the table gives TRBD1 as D, unverified against the DNA. TRBV21-1 is described as a pseudogene. CDR3 length: 14 amino acids. The CDR3 loop is CASSRRTGNTEAFF. As DNA, the CDR3 is TGTGCCAGCAGCAGACGGACAGGGAACACTGAAGCTTTCTTT.

The chain carries TRBV19 and TRBJ1-5; possible D gene TRBD1, 5 bases. Per the germline V gene, CDR1 is LNHDA and CDR2 is SQIVND (reference sequence). The V end was cut by 4 bases, the J end by 1 base, with 14 bases between. The CDR3 runs to 16 residues. CDR3 sequence reads: CASSTLPGGSNQPQHF. The CDR3 DNA follows: TGTGCCAGTAGTACCCTACCCGGGGGGAGCAATCAGCCCCAGCATTTT.